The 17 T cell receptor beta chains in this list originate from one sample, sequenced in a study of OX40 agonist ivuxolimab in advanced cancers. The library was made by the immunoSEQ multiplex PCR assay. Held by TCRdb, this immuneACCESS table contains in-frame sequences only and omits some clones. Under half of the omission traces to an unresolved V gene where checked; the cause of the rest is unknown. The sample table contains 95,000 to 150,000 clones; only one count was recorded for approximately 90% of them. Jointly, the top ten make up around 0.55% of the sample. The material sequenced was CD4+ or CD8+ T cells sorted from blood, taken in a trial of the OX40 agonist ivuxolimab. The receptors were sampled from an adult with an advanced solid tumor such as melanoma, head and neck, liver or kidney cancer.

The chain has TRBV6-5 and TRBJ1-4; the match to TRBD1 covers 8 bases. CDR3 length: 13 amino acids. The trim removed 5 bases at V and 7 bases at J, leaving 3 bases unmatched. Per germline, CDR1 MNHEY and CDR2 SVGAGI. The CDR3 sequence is CASSRGQGEKLFF. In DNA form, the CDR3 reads TGTGCCAGCAGTCGCGGACAGGGTGAAAAACTGTTTTTT.

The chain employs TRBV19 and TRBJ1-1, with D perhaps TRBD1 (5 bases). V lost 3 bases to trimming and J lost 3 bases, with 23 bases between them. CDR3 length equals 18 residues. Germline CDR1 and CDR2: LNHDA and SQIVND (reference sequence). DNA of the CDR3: TGTGCCAGTAGTATGTACGCGAGGCAGGGATGGGATGACACTGAAGCTTTCTTT. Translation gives CASSMYARQGWDDTEAFF.

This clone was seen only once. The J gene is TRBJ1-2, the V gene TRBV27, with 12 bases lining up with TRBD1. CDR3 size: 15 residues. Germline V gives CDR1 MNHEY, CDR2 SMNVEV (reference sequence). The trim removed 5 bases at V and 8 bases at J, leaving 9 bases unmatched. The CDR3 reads CASSVLGQGAKGYTF. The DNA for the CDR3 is TGTGCCAGCAGTGTGCTGGGACAGGGGGCGAAGGGCTACACCTTC.

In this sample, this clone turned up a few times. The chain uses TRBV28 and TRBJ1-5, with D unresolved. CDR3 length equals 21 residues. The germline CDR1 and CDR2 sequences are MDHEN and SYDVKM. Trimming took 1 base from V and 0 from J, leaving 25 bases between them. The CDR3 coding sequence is TGTGCCAGCAGTTTATTCTCCCCGAGGTCAGGTAGCGGTAATAGCAATCAGCCCCAGCATTTT. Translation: CASSLFSPRSGSGNSNQPQHF.

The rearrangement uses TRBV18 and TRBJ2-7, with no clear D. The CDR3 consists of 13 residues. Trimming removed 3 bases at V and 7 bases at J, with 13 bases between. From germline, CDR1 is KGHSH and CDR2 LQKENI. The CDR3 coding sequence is TGTGCCAGCTCACCGGCCCTAAATCGGGAGCAGTACTTC. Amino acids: CASSPALNREQYF.

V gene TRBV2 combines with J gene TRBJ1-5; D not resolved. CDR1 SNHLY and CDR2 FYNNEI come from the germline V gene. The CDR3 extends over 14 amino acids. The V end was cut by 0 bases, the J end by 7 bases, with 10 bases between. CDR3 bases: TGTGCCAGCAGTGAAGCGCTAGGGCCCCAGCCCCAGCATTTT. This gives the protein CASSEALGPQPQHF.

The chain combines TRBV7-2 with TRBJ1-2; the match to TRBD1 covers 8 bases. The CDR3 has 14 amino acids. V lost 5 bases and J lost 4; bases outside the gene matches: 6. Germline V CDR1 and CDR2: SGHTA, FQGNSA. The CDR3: CASSRTGSIYGYTF. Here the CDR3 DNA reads TGTGCCAGCAGCCGGACAGGGTCGATCTATGGCTACACCTTC.

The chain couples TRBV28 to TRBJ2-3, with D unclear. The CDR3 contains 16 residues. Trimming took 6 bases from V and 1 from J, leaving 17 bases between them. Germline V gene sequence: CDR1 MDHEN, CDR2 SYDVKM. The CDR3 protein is CASRPAHKTGTDTQYF. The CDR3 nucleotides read TGTGCCAGCAGACCCGCCCACAAAACAGGCACAGATACGCAGTATTTT.

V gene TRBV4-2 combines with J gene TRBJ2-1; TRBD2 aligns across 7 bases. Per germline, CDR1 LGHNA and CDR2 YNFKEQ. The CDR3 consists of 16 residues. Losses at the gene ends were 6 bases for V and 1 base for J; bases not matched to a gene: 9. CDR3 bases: TGTGCCAGCAGTATTCGAAGCGGGGCTTCCTACAATGAGCAGTTCTTC. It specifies CASSIRSGASYNEQFF.

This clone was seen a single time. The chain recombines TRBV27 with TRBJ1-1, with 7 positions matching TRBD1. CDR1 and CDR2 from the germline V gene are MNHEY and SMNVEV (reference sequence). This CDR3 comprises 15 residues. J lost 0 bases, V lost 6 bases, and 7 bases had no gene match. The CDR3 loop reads CASRLGGRLNTEAFF. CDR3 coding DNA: TGTGCCAGCAGATTAGGGGGCAGGTTGAACACTGAAGCTTTCTTT.

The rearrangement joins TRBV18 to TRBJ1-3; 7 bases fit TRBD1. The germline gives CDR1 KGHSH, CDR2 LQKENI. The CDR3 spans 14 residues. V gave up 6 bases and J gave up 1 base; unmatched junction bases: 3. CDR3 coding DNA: TGTGCCAGCTCTATGGGACAGTCTGGAAACACCATATATTTT. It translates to CASSMGQSGNTIYF.

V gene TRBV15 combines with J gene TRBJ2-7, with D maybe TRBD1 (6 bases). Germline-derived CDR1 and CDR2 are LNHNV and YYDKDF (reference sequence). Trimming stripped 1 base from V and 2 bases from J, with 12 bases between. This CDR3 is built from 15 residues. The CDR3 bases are TGTGCCACCAGCAGAGTAGGTTCAGGGGCCTACGAGCAGTACTTC. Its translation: CATSRVGSGAYEQYF.

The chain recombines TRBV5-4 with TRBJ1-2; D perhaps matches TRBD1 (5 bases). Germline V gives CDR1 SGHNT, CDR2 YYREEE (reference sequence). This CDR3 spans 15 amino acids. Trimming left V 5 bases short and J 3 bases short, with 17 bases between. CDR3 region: CASSHGRGSDYGYTF. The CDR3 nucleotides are TGTGCCAGCAGTCATGGACGGGGGAGTGACTATGGCTACACCTTC.

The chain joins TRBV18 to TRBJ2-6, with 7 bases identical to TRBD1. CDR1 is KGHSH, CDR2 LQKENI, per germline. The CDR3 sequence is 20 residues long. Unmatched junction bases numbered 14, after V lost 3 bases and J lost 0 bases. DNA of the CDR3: TGTGCCAGCTCACCCCAGTGGACAGGCGGTCGGCTCTCTGGGGCCAACGTCCTGACTTTC. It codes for CASSPQWTGGRLSGANVLTF.

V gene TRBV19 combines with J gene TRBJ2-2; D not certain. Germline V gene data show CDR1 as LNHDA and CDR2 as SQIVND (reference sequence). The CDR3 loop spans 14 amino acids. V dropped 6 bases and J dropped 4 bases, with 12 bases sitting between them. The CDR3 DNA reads TGTGCCAGTAGCCTCCCGGGTCCCACCGGGGAGCTGTTTTTT. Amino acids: CASSLPGPTGELFF.

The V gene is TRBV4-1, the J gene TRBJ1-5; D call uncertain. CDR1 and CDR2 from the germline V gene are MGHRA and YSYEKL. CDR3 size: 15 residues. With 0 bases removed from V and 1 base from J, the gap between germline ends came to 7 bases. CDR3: CASSQDTYSNQPQHF. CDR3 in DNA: TGCGCCAGCAGCCAAGACACGTACAGCAATCAGCCCCAGCATTTT.

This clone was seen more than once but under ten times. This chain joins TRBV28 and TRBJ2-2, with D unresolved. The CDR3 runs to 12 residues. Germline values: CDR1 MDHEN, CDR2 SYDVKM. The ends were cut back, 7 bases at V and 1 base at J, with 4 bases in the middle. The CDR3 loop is CASKENTGELFF. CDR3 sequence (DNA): TGTGCCAGCAAAGAGAACACCGGGGAGCTGTTTTTT.